Listed here is a single T cell receptor (beta chain). From blood CD8+ and CD4+ T cells, TCR beta sequences were generated. TEMRA cells underwent FACS enrichment and CD8+ and CD4+ T cells underwent negative isolation. This record comes from a study of CD8 T cells in Susac syndrome. The CDR3 is 15 residues long. V lost 6 bases, J lost 1 base, and 4 bases stayed unmatched. Random hexamers were used to reverse transcribe the RNA input (about 0.5 to 1 ug). One entry per CDR3 protein, called by TCRdb with MiXCR from the immunoSEQ multiplex PCR reads. Among under 200,000 distinct CDR3 sequences, 90% to 95% were seen once, and the ten largest hold roughly 0.12%.

The TCR originated in a human donor with Susac syndrome. The chain carries TRBV12-3 or TRBV12-4 and TRBJ2-2; 8 bases map to TRBD1. Material for sequencing was CD4+ T cells from PBMCs. For the CDR3, the DNA is TGTGCCAGCAGCCTCGACAGGGGGAACACCGGGGAGCTGTTTTTT. The encoded protein is CASSLDRGNTGELFF.